Given below is one TCR beta chain in context. This sample was taken from a study of blood T cells in healthy people across ages. Primed by a sample-barcoded 5' primer and a J-beta primer mix, a second PCR proceeded for 7 to 11 cycles. TCRdb re-analysed the 5' RACE reads in MiXCR, keeping a single row per CDR3 protein. Counted here are almost 550,000 distinct CDR3 sequences, 24% occurring once; the ten biggest clones make up 8.5% to 9.5%. These records were also assigned to another study, of T cells of mothers and their children.

The sequence derives from a boy younger than 18 in good health. Sequenced input: blood.

The CDR3 region is CSAPTQGVNQPQHF. DNA of the CDR3: TGCAGTGCCCCGACACAGGGGGTCAATCAGCCCCAGCATTTT. The chain links TRBV20-1 to TRBJ1-5; TRBD1 agrees at 8 bases. V shed 6 bases and J 3 bases; nucleotides not matched to a gene: 7. Germline CDR1 DFQATT, CDR2 SNEGSKA (reference sequence). This CDR3 comprises 14 residues.